This T cell receptor (beta chain) is from a study of blood T cell repertoires in COVID-19. Study overall: Acute and convalescent COVID-19 specimens originated in the United States, Italy and Spain.

The repertoire was sequenced with immunoSEQ multiplex PCR; TCRdb's copy has only in-frame clones and lacks some. The sample records more than 60,000 clones, 65% to 85% being singletons. With regard to this clone: Different DNA sequences within this sample yield the same CDR3.

From germline, CDR1 is SGHRS and CDR2 YFSETQ. V was clipped by 0 bases and J by 0 bases, with 3 bases between them. The CDR3 extends over 14 amino acids. The source of this sequence is a man in his 60s with active or convalescent COVID-19. V usage is TRBV5-1 and J usage is TRBJ2-2, with D uncertain. The sequenced material came from peripheral blood. The CDR3 sequence is CASSLAANTGELFF. Here the CDR3 DNA reads TGCGCCAGCAGCTTGGCAGCGAACACCGGGGAGCTGTTTTTT.